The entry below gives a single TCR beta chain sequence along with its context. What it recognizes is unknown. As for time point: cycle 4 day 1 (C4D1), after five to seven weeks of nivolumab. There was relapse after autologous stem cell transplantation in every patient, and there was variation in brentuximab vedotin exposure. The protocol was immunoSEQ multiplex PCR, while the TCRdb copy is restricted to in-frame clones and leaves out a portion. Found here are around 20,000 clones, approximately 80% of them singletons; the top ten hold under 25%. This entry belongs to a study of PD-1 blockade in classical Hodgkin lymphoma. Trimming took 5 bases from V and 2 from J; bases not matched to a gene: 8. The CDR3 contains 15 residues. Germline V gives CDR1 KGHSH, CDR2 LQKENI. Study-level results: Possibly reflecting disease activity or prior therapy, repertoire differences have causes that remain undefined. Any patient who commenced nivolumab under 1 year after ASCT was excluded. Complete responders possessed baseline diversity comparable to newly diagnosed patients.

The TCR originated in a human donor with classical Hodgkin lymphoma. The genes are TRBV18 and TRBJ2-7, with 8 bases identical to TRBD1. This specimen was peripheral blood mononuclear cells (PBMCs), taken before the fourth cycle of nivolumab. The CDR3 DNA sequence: TGTGCCAGCTCATCGGACAGGGACGGGACCTACGAGCAGTACGTC. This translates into CASSSDRDGTYEQYV.